This T cell receptor beta chain was obtained from a study of blood T cell repertoires in COVID-19. Study overall: Acute and convalescent COVID-19 specimens originated in the United States, Italy and Spain. PBMCs, B-cell-depleted T cells, or T cells were the source of the cDNA or gDNA that made up the material.

Per the study methods: Reference gene primer amplification yielded estimated nucleated cell counts. Assay: immunoSEQ multiplex PCR; the TCRdb copy retains only in-frame clones and omits some. The V and J calls and clone size come from that table; D and trimming were worked out from the DNA. This sample has approximately 670,000 clones, with 80% to 90% found just once. The ends were cut back, 3 bases at V and 0 bases at J, with 9 bases in the middle. There are 15 residues in the CDR3. The V gene's germline CDR1 is MNHNS and CDR2 SASEGT. About this clone itself: The same CDR3 arises from other DNA sequences in this sample as well.

The J gene is TRBJ1-5, the V gene TRBV6-1, with a possible D match to TRBD1 (5 bases). The source material was peripheral blood. This sequence originates from a woman between 18 and 30 years old with acute or convalescent COVID-19. CDR3 loop: CASSEGRGSNQPQHF. CDR3 nucleotide sequence: TGTGCCAGCAGTGAGGGGAGGGGTAGCAATCAGCCCCAGCATTTT.